This T cell receptor (beta chain) appears in the sequencing data of a study of beta chain features in type 1 diabetes. General study points: Shorter templates may be favored by PCR, equally so in patients and controls. Reads derived from cDNA could over-represent cells showing high TCR expression. There was a moderate but significant shortening of TCRB CDR3s in all four CD4+ subsets of Type 1 diabetes patients.

Every bit of the isolated RNA underwent reverse transcription, so sequencing read expressed TCRB transcripts. Naive, central memory and regulatory T cell samples averaged approximately 3.9 million immunoSEQ reads each. Generated by immunoSEQ multiplex PCR, the TCRdb table keeps only in-frame clones and is missing some. The sample includes around 130,000 clones, 16% seen only once; the top ten take 2% to 3%. The J segment lost 2 bases and the V segment lost 6 bases, leaving 2 bases of the junction unmatched. The germline V gene has CDR1 LNHDA and CDR2 SQIVND (reference sequence). The length of the CDR3 is 14 residues. The authors sorted CD4+ naive, central memory, regulatory and stem cell-like memory cells via CD45RO/CCR7/CD25/CD127/CD95/CD27. Regarding this clone: The target antigen is unknown.

The chain combines TRBV19 with TRBJ2-1; 9 bases are a match to TRBD1. What was sequenced was central memory CD4+ T cells from blood. This TCR was sampled from a man between 25 and 39 years old with type 1 diabetes. This chain's CDR3 is CASRRTGAYNEQFF. The CDR3 DNA is TGTGCCAGTAGAAGGACAGGGGCCTACAATGAGCAGTTCTTC. The full variable domain, in which reference TRBV19 and TRBJ2-1 provide the parts outside the CDR3, is DGGITQSPKYLFRKEGQNVTLSCEQNLNHDAMYWYRQDPGQGLRLIYYSQIVNDFQKGDIAEGYSVSREKKESFPLTVTSAQKNPTAFYLCASRRTGAYNEQFFGPGTRLTVL.